These 13 T cell receptor beta chains were all obtained from the same sample, sequenced in a study of vaccination effects on CD4 cells after COVID-19. Within the ViraFEST assay, antigen-specific CD4+ T cells underwent expansion with viral peptide pools prior to sequencing. Isolation of CD4+ T cells took place after about nine days of culture. Sequenced by immunoSEQ multiplex PCR; TCRdb stores in-frame clones only, minus some. The top ten hold about 2.2% of the sample, which has 45,000 to 65,000 clones, approximately 79% seen once. Antigen specificity for these receptors is unknown. Sequencing used CD4+ T cells from PBMCs cultured with HCoV-229E spike peptides, obtained before COVID-19 vaccination. The receptor set was obtained from a human donor who received a COVID-19 vaccine.

The chain joins TRBV23-1 to TRBJ2-5; D may be TRBD2 (5 bases). TRBV23-1 is identified as an open reading frame with a role that is uncertain. Between the trimmed V and J ends, which lost 6 bases and 1 base, there was a span of 15 bases. This CDR3 spans 15 amino acids. Written as DNA, the CDR3 is TGCGCCAGCAGCCAAGAGGGCAGCTCCCAAGAGACCCAGTACTTC. The encoded protein is CASSQEGSSQETQYF.

The chain joins TRBV9 to TRBJ1-1, with D maybe TRBD1 (6 bases). Trimming stripped 3 bases from V and 4 bases from J, with 16 bases between. The CDR3 has 15 residues. Germline values: CDR1 SGDLS, CDR2 YYNGEE. CDR3 coding DNA: TGTGCCAGCAGCGCCCGGTTGGAGGACAGCACTGAAGCTTTCTTT. Translating gives CASSARLEDSTEAFF. The complete variable domain, with remaining parts taken from reference TRBV9 and TRBJ1-1, reads DSGVTQTPKHLITATGQRVTLRCSPRSGDLSVYWYQQSLDQGLQFLIQYYNGEERAKGNILERFSAQQFPDLHSELNLSSLELGDSALYFCASSARLEDSTEAFFGQGTRLTVV.

The chain employs TRBV7-9 and TRBJ1-2, with 7 nucleotides matching TRBD1. With 5 bases clipped from V and 4 bases from J, the junction kept 7 bases outside the gene matches. The CDR3 spans 14 residues. Germline CDR1 and CDR2: SEHNR and FQNEAQ (reference sequence). The chain's CDR3 is CASSPSGTAYGYTF. CDR3 nucleotides: TGTGCCAGCAGCCCATCCGGGACAGCCTATGGCTACACCTTC.

This clone was recorded a few times. The V gene is TRBV18, the J gene TRBJ1-5; no definite D call. This CDR3 is built from 16 residues. CDR1 and CDR2 from the germline V gene are KGHSH and LQKENI. V lost 2 bases and J 2 bases, leaving 13 bases between the germline ends. Written as DNA, the CDR3 is TGTGCCAGCTCACCATTGGGAGTGTTTGGCAATCAGCCCCAGCATTTT. This gives the protein CASSPLGVFGNQPQHF. Full variable domain (outside the CDR3, taken from reference TRBV18 and TRBJ1-5): NAGVMQNPRHLVRRRGQEARLRCSPMKGHSHVYWYRQLPEEGLKFMVYLQKENIIDESGMPKERFSAEFPKEGPSILRIQQVVRGDSAAYFCASSPLGVFGNQPQHFGDGTRLSIL.

The chain carries TRBV5-8 and TRBJ1-1; the match to TRBD1 covers 9 bases. This CDR3 spans 15 amino acids. Germline V gene sequence: CDR1 SGHTS, CDR2 YDEGEE. V was pared by 0 bases and J by 3 bases, with 3 bases of the junction left unmatched. The CDR3 region is CASSLGDRADTEAFF. The CDR3 DNA is TGTGCCAGCAGCTTGGGGGACAGGGCTGACACTGAAGCTTTCTTT.

V is TRBV5-5 and J is TRBJ2-5; the D is unclear. This CDR3 region has 14 residues. V was pared by 2 bases and J by 0 bases, with 8 bases between. The germline V gene has CDR1 SGHKS and CDR2 YYEKEE (reference sequence). CDR3 region: CASSLHLYQETQYF. The DNA for the CDR3 is TGTGCCAGCAGCTTACACCTGTACCAAGAGACCCAGTACTTC.

The chain employs TRBV7-2 and TRBJ1-5; 7 bases map to TRBD1. J was trimmed by 2 bases and V by 4 bases; bases with no gene match: 5. This CDR3 has 15 amino acids. Germline CDR1 reads SGHTA; CDR2 reads FQGNSA. DNA of the CDR3: TGTGCCAGCAGCTCAGGGACAGTTCGCAATCAGCCCCAGCATTTT. Translated: CASSSGTVRNQPQHF.

Comment on this clone: One junction end disagrees with the germline gene, perhaps due to a read error. The CDR3 DNA reads as TGTGCCAGCAGTGACTCCCCTCTGAAAGAGACCCAGTACTTC. It codes for CASSDSPLKETQYF. The chain uses TRBV6-6 and TRBJ2-5; D gene unclear. Germline CDR1 is MNHNY and CDR2 is SVGAGI (reference sequence). The CDR3 is 14 amino acids.

This clone turned up a few times. The chain links TRBV19 to TRBJ1-2; tentatively, D is TRBD1 (5 bases). Trimming stripped 1 base from V and 0 bases from J, with 9 bases between. From germline, CDR1 is LNHDA and CDR2 SQIVND (reference sequence). This CDR3 is 15 amino acids long. CDR3: CASSIAAGTNYGYTF. The CDR3 nucleotides read TGTGCCAGTAGTATAGCTGCAGGGACTAACTATGGCTACACCTTC.

In its sample, this clone was seen a few times. CDR3 bases: TGTGCCAGCAGCTACGGCCCTTCCGGGACAGGGATCTTGGCTTTCTTT. This gives the protein CASSYGPSGTGILAFF. The chain recombines TRBV7-2 with TRBJ1-1; 9 bases line up with TRBD1. V was clipped by 4 bases and J by 11 bases; unmatched bases: 17. The CDR3 sequence is 16 residues long. Germline CDR1 reads SGHTA; CDR2 reads FQGNSA.

The CDR3 nucleotides read TGTGCCACCTCAGCGGTGGGGGCTCAGCCCCAGCATTTT. Protein sequence: CATSAVGAQPQHF. The V gene is TRBV19, the J gene TRBJ1-5, with D possibly TRBD1 on 6 matching bases. This CDR3 is built from 13 residues. Looked up from germline, CDR1 is LNHDA and CDR2 is SQIVND (reference sequence). Trimming shortened V by 10 bases and J by 6 bases, and 16 bases separated the two germline ends.

The gene calls are TRBV5-1 and TRBJ2-3; D gene unclear. There are 14 residues in the CDR3. Trimming removed 0 bases at V and 2 bases at J, with 7 bases between. Germline V gives CDR1 SGHRS, CDR2 YFSETQ. CDR3 DNA sequence: TGCGCCAGCAGCTTGGCAGACCACACAGATACGCAGTATTTT. Encoded protein: CASSLADHTDTQYF.

The chain employs TRBV5-1 and TRBJ1-4, with D perhaps TRBD1 (5 bases). Between the trimmed V and J ends, which lost 2 bases and 8 bases, there was a span of 19 bases. The length of the CDR3 is 16 residues. Germline loops: CDR1 SGHRS, CDR2 YFSETQ. CDR3 sequence (DNA): TGCGCCAGCAGCTTAAGTAGGCGGGGGTTAGAAGAAAAACTGTTTTTT. This encodes CASSLSRRGLEEKLFF.